These 6 T cell receptor beta chains were all obtained from the same sample, sequenced in a study of shared clonotypes between healthy human individuals. Sequenced by immunoSEQ multiplex PCR; TCRdb stores in-frame clones only, minus some. The table has some 2.4 million clones, approximately 93% seen once. Sample: naive CD4+ T cells from PBMCs. Subset: CD45RA+ positively selected. Receptor source: a young man in good health. Some clones in this sample may be carry-over from other donors' samples.

This clone was seen just once. This chain links TRBV14 with TRBJ2-7; 7 nucleotides agree with TRBD2. The CDR3 sequence is 17 residues long. V gave up 0 bases and J gave up 3 bases; unmatched junction bases: 11. Germline CDR1 reads SGHDN; CDR2 reads FVKESK. Here the CDR3 reads CASSQDRRREKNYEQYF. The DNA of the CDR3 is TGTGCCAGCAGCCAAGATAGGAGGCGGGAGAAAAACTACGAGCAGTACTTC.

The rearrangement links TRBV18 to TRBJ2-3, with D possibly matching TRBD2 (5 bases). Germline-derived CDR1 and CDR2 are KGHSH and LQKENI. This CDR3 is built from 16 residues. The ends were cut back, 3 bases at V and 2 bases at J, with 15 bases in the middle. This chain's CDR3 is CASSPMGALSTDTQYF. The CDR3 DNA sequence: TGTGCCAGCTCACCTATGGGAGCACTTTCCACAGATACGCAGTATTTT.

The V gene is TRBV7-9, the J gene TRBJ1-2; 7 bases match TRBD1. CDR1 is SEHNR and CDR2 is FQNEAQ in the germline V gene (reference sequence). The CDR3 sequence is 15 residues long. With 5 bases clipped from V and 2 bases from J, the junction kept 8 bases outside the gene matches. CDR3 region: CASSRDRAQNYGYTF. The CDR3 region has the DNA TGTGCCAGCAGCCGCGACAGGGCCCAAAACTATGGCTACACCTTC.

V gene TRBV19 combines with J gene TRBJ1-5; a possible D gene is TRBD1 (6 bases). V gave up 4 bases and J gave up 0 bases, with 19 bases separating them. Germline CDR1 reads LNHDA; CDR2 reads SQIVND (reference sequence). The CDR3 loop spans 18 amino acids. CDR3 DNA sequence: TGTGCCAGTAGTACGTTTCCTCAGGGGCTGAATAGCAATCAGCCCCAGCATTTT. Translation gives CASSTFPQGLNSNQPQHF.

As regards this clone: The same CDR3 arises from other DNA sequences in this sample as well. This chain joins TRBV5-1 and TRBJ2-5; D is uncertain. Germline V gives CDR1 SGHRS, CDR2 YFSETQ. This CDR3 spans 12 amino acids. Trimming removed 2 bases from V and 2 bases from J, with 4 bases in between. The DNA of the CDR3 is TGCGCCAGCAGCTTACAGCAAGAGACCCAGTACTTC. This encodes CASSLQQETQYF.

The rearrangement links TRBV2 to TRBJ2-2; D may be TRBD2 (6 bases). Germline CDR1 reads SNHLY; CDR2 reads FYNNEI. Trimming took 6 bases from V and 3 from J, leaving 17 bases between them. The CDR3 has 16 residues. The CDR3 DNA sequence: TGTGCCAGCAGCCCCCTTAGCGGAGGGTACACCGGGGAGCTGTTTTTT. Its protein product is CASSPLSGGYTGELFF.